This T cell receptor (beta chain) is from a study of T cell responses to AZD1222 COVID-19 vaccine. Findings and caveats of the study: Samples come after the peak T cell response, not at day 14. Spike-wide coverage was observed for vaccine-associated CD4 TCRs, with dominant responses at 160-218 and 743-854. Recipients of AZD1222 seropositive at baseline numbered only 5 to 7. The donor group comprised mostly white British people and more females; the analysis possibly underestimated clonal diversity.

The data were produced by immunoSEQ multiplex PCR, yet TCRdb's version contains in-frame clones alone and is incomplete. The data show 99,000 or so clones, approximately 88% seen once. In the case of this clone: Antigen unknown.

V shed 5 bases, J shed 5 bases, and the junction held 17 bases outside the gene matches. Germline V CDR1 and CDR2: SGHTA, FQGNSA. The CDR3 runs 19 residues. This receptor was taken from an adult in good health. This material consisted of peripheral blood, taken on day 0 of AZD1222 vaccination. The genes are TRBV7-2 and TRBJ2-2; 10 nucleotides agree with TRBD1. In DNA, the CDR3 is TGTGCCAGCAGCCCTAGGAAACCGGGACAGGGGCTCTCTACCGGGGAGCTGTTTTTT. As protein: CASSPRKPGQGLSTGELFF. The full variable domain, its missing parts supplied by reference TRBV7-2 and TRBJ2-2, is GAGVSQSPSNKVTEKGKDVELRCDPISGHTALYWYRQSLGQGLEFLIYFQGNSAPDKSGLPSDRFSAERTGGSVSTLTIQRTQQEDSAVYLCASSPRKPGQGLSTGELFFGEGSRLTVL.